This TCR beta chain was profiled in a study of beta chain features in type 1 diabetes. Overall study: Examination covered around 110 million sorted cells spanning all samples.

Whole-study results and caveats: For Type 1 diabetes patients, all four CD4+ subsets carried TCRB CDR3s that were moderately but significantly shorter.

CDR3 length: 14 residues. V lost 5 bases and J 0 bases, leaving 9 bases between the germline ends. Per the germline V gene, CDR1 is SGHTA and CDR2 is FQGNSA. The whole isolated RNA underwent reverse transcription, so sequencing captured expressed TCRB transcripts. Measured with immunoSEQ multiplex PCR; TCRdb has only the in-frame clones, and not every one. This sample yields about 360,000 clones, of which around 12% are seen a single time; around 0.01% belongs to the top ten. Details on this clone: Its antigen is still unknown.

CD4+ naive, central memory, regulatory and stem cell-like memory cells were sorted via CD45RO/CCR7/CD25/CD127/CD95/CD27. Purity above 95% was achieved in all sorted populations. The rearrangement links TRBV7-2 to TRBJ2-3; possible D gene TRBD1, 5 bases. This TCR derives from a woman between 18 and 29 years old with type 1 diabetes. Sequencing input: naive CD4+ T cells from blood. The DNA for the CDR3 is TGTGCCAGCAGCGGACAAATTAGCACAGATACGCAGTATTTT. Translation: CASSGQISTDTQYF.